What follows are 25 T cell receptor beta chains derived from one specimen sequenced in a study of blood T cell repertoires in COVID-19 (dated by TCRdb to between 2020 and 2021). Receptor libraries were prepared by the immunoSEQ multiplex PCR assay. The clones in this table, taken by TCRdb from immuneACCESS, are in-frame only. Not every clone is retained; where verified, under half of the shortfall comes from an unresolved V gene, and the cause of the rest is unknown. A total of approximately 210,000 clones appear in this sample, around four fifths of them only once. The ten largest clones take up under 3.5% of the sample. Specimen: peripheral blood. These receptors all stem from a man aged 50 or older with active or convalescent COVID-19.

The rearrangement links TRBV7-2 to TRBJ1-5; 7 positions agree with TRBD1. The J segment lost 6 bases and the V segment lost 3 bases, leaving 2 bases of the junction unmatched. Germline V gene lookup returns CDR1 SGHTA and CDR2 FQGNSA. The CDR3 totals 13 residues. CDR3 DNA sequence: TGTGCCAGCAGCTTCGACAGGGCTCAGCCCCAGCATTTT. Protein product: CASSFDRAQPQHF.

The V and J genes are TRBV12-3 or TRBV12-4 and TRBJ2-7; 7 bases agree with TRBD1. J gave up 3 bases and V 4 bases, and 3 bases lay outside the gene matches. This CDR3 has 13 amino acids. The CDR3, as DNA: TGTGCCAGCAGTTCCGGGACAGTCTACGAGCAGTACTTC. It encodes CASSSGTVYEQYF.

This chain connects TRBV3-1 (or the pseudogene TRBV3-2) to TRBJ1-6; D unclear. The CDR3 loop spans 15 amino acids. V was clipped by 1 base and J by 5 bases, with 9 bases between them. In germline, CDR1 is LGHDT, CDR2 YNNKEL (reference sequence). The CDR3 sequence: CASSQGARNNSPLHF. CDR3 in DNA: TGTGCCAGCAGCCAAGGCGCGCGTAATAATTCACCCCTCCACTTT.

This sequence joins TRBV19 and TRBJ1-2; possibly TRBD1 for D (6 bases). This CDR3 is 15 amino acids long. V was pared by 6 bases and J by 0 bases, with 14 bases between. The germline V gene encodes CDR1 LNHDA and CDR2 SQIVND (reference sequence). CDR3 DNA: TGTGCCAGTAGATACTCGAGGGGGTCTAACTATGGCTACACCTTC. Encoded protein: CASRYSRGSNYGYTF.

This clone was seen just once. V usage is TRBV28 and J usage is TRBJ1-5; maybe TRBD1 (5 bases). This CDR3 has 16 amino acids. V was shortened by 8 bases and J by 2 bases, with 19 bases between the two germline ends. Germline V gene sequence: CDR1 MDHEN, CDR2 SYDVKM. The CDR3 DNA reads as TGTGCCAGCCTTAGGGGCCCTCCGAACCGCAATCAGCCCCAGCATTTT. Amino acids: CASLRGPPNRNQPQHF.

This CDR3 reads CASSVAGGADETQYF. DNA for the CDR3: TGTGCCAGCAGCGTAGCTGGGGGGGCGGATGAGACCCAGTACTTC. V gene TRBV9 combines with J gene TRBJ2-5; weak D call: TRBD2 (7 bases). V was shortened by 0 bases and J by 5 bases, with 14 bases between the two germline ends. This CDR3 has 15 residues. CDR1 is SGDLS, CDR2 YYNGEE, per germline.

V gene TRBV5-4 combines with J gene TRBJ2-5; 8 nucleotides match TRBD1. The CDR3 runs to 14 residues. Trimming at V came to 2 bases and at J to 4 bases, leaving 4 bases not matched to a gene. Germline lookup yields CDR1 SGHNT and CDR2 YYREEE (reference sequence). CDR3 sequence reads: CASSLQGVGETQYF. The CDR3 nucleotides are TGTGCCAGCAGCTTACAGGGGGTTGGAGAGACCCAGTACTTC.

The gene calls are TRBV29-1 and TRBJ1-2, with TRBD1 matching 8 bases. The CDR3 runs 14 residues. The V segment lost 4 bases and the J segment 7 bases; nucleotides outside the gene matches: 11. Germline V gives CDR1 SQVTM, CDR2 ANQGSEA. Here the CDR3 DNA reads TGCAGCGTTGCGATAGGACAGGGAGGAGCTGGCTACACCTTC. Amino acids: CSVAIGQGGAGYTF. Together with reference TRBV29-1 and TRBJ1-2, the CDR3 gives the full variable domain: SAVISQKPSRDICQRGTSLTIQCQVDSQVTMMFWYRQQPGQSLTLIATANQGSEATYESGFVIDKFPISRPNLTFSTLTVSNMSPEDSSIYLCSVAIGQGGAGYTFGSGTRLTVV.

CDR3 sequence (DNA): TGTGCCACCAGTGATTTGCCCAGGGGGGGCTACACCTTC. Translating it yields CATSDLPRGGYTF. This chain connects TRBV24-1 to TRBJ1-2; 7 nucleotides match TRBD1. CDR3 length equals 13 residues. Germline loops: CDR1 KGHDR, CDR2 SFDVKD. The V segment lost 0 bases and the J segment 8 bases; nucleotides outside the gene matches: 2.

Written as DNA, the CDR3 is TGTGCCAGCAGTAAGGGACAGATGAACACTGAAGCTTTCTTT. Protein product: CASSKGQMNTEAFF. The chain employs TRBV6-6 and TRBJ1-1, with TRBD1 matching over 7 bases. The CDR3 loop spans 14 amino acids. V shed 5 bases, J shed 0 bases, and the junction held 3 bases outside the gene matches. CDR1 MNHNY and CDR2 SVGAGI come from the germline V gene (reference sequence).

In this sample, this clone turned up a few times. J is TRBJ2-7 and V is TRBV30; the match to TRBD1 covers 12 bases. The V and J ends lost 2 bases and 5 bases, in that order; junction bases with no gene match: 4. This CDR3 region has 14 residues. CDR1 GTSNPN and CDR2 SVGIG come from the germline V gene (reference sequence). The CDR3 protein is CAWSTGQGADEQYF. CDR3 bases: TGTGCCTGGAGTACGGGACAGGGGGCAGACGAGCAGTACTTC.

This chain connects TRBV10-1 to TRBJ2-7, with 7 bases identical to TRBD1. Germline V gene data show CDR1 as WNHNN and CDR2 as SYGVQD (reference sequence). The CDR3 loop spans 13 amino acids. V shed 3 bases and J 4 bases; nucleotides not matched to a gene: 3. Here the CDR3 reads CASSDGQAYEQYF. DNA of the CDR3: TGCGCCAGCAGTGACGGACAGGCGTACGAGCAGTACTTC.

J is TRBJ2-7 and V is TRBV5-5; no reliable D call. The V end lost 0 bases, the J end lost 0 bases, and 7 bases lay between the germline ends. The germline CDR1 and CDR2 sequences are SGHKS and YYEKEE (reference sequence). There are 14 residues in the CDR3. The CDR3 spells CASSLGRNSYEQYF. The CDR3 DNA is TGTGCCAGCAGCTTGGGTAGAAACTCCTACGAGCAGTACTTC.

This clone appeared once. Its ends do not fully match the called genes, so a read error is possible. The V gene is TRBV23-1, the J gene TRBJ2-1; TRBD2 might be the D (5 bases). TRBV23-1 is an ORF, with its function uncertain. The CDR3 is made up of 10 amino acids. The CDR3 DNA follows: TGTCCACTATGGAGGAATGAGCAGTTCTTC. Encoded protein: CPLWRNEQFF.

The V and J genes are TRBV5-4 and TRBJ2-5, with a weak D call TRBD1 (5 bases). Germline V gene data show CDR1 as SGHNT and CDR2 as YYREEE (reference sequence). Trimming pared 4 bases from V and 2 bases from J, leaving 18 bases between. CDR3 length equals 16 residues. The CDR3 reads CASSPRPLRGQETQYF. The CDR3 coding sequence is TGTGCCAGCAGCCCGAGACCTTTAAGGGGTCAAGAGACCCAGTACTTC.

CDR3 in DNA: TGTGCCAGTAGTATAGTAGGGGCCCGGGATGGCTACACCTTC. Its protein is CASSIVGARDGYTF. The chain couples TRBV19 to TRBJ1-2; maybe TRBD1 (5 bases). V was cut by 1 base and J by 6 bases, with 12 bases left in between. CDR3 length: 14 amino acids. Germline V gives CDR1 LNHDA, CDR2 SQIVND (reference sequence).

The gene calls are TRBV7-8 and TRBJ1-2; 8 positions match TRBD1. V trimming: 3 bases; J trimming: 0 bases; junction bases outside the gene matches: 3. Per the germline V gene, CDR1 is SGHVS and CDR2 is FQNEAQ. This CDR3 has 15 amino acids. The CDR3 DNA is TGTGCCAGCAGCTTTTGGACAGGGCCTAACTATGGCTACACCTTC. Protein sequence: CASSFWTGPNYGYTF.

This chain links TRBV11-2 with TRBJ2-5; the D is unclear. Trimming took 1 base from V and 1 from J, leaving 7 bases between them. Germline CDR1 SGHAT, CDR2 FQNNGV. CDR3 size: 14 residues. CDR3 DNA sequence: TGTGCCAGCAGCTTAGGTCCCGGCCAAGAGACCCAGTACTTC. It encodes CASSLGPGQETQYF.

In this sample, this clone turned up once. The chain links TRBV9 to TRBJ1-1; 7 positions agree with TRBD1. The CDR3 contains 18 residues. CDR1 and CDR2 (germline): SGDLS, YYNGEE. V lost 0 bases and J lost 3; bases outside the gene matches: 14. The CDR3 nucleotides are TGTGCCAGCAGCGTAGGTCTAAGGAGGGACAGCCGGGACACTGAAGCTTTCTTT. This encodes CASSVGLRRDSRDTEAFF.

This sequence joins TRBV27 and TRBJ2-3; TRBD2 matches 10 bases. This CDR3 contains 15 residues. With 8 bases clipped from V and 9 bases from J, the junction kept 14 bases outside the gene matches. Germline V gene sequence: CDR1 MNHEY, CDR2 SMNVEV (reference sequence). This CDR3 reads CASWAGLAGVGTQYF. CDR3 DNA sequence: TGTGCCAGCTGGGCGGGGCTAGCGGGGGTGGGGACGCAGTATTTT.

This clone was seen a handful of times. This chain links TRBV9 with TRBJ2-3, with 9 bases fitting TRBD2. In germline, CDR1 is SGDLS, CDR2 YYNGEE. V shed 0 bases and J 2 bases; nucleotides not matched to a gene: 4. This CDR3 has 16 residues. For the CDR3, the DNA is TGTGCCAGCAGCGTAGTGGCTAGCGGGACCACAGATACGCAGTATTTT. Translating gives CASSVVASGTTDTQYF.

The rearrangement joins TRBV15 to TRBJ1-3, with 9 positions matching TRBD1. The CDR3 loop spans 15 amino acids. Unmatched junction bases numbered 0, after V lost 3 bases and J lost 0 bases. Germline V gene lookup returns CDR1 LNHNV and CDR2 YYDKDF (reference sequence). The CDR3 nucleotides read TGTGCCACCAGCAGGGGACAGGGCTCTGGAAACACCATATATTTT. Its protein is CATSRGQGSGNTIYF.

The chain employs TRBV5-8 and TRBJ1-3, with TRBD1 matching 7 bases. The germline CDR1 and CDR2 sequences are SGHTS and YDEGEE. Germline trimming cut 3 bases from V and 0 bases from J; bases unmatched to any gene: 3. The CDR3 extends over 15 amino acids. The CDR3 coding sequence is TGTGCCAGCAGCTCTCAGGGGGACTCTGGAAACACCATATATTTT. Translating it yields CASSSQGDSGNTIYF.

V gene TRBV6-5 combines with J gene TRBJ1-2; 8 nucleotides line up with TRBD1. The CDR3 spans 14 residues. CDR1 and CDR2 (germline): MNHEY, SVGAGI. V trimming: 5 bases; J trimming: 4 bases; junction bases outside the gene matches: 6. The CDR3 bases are TGTGCCAGCAGTCCCAGGGGGACAGGCTATGGCTACACCTTC. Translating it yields CASSPRGTGYGYTF.

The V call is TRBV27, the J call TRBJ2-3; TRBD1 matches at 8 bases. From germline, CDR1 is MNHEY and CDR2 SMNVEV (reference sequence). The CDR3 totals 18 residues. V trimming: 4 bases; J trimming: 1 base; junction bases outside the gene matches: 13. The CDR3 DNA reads TGTGCCAGCAGTTCCCCAAGATGGTCAGGGGGCCGCACAGATACGCAGTATTTT. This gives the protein CASSSPRWSGGRTDTQYF.